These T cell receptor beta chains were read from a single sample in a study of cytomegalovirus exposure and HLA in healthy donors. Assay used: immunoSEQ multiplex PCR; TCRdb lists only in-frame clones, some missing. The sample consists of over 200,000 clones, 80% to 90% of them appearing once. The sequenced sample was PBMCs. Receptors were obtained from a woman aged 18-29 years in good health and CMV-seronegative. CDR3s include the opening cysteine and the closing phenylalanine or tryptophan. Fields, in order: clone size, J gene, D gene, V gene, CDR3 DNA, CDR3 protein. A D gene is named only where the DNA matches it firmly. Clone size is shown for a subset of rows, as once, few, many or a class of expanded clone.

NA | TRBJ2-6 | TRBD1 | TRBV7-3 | TGTGCCAGCAGCTTGACGCACAGGGGTGGGGCCAACGTCCTGACTTTC | CASSLTHRGGANVLTF
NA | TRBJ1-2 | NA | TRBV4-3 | TGCGCCAGCAGCCAAGCCCCCGGTGGAGCTAGTGTGGGCTACACCTTC | CASSQAPGGASVGYTF
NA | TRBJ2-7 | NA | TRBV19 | TGTGCCAGTAGTCCGGGAACCTACGAGCAGTACTTC | CASSPGTYEQYF
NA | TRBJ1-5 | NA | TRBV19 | TGTGCCAGTAGTCCCGGACAGCTACTGAGCCTCAATCAGCCCCAGCATTTT | CASSPGQLLSLNQPQHF
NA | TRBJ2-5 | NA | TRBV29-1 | TGCAGCGTTGAGTTGACAGTGTACCAAGAGACCCAGTACTTC | CSVELTVYQETQYF
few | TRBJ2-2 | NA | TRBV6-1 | TGTGCCAGCAGTGAAGGGACAGACACCGGGGAGCTGTTTTTT | CASSEGTDTGELFF
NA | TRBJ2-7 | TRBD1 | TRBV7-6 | TGTGCCAGCGGGACAGGGTACTACGAGCAGTACTTC | CASGTGYYEQYF
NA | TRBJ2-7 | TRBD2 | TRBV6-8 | TGTGCCAGCAGTTGCTCTAGCGGGAGGCCCCGCGAGCAGTACTTC | CASSCSSGRPREQYF
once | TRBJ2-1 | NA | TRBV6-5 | TGTGCCAGCGCACCGGGATACAGCAATGAGCAGTTCTTC | CASAPGYSNEQFF
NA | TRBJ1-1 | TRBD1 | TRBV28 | TGTGCCAGCAGCCCGGACAGGGGGCCGGGAACTGAAGCTTTCTTT | CASSPDRGPGTEAFF
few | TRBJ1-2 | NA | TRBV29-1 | TGCAGCGTTCTGGAGGGCTACACCTTC | CSVLEGYTF
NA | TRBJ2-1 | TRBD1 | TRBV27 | TGTGCCAGCAGTTTTTCGACAGGGTCGAACTACAATGAGCAGTTCTTC | CASSFSTGSNYNEQFF
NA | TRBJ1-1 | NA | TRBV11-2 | TGTGCCAGCAGCTTAGGGGCTTCTTCTGAAGCTTTCTTT | CASSLGASSEAFF
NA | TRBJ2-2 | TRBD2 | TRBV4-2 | TGTGCCAGCAGCCAAGGGGGACTAGCGGGAACCGGGGAGCTGTTTTTT | CASSQGGLAGTGELFF
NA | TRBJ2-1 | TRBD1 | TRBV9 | TGTGCCAGCAGCGTAGGAGGGGACAGGGGCAATGAGCAGTTCTTC | CASSVGGDRGNEQFF
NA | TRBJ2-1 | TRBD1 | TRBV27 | TGTGCCAGCAGCAGGGGGTTCGGCTCTTACTACAATGAGCAGTTCTTC | CASSRGFGSYYNEQFF
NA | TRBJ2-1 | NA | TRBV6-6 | TGTGCCAGCAGTTACGCCACGGGAACCTACAATGAGCAGTTCTTC | CASSYATGTYNEQFF
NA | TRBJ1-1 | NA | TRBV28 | TGTGCCAGCAGGACCAGACTTGAAGCTTTCTTT | CASRTRLEAFF
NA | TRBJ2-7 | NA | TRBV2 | TGTGCCAGCAGACTTAGGGGGACCTCCTACGAGCAGTACTTC | CASRLRGTSYEQYF
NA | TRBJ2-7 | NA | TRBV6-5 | TGTGCCAGCAGTCCAGCTGACAGAGCCTACGAGCAGTACTTC | CASSPADRAYEQYF
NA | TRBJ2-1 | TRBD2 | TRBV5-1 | TGCGCCAGCAGCGGGGGACTAGCGGGCAATGAGCAGTTCTTC | CASSGGLAGNEQFF
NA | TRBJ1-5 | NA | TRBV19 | TGTGCCAGTAGTAAGGCCCTTTCGGTAGGGAGTAATCAGCCCCAGCATTTT | CASSKALSVGSNQPQHF
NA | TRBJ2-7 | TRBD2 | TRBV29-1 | TGCAGCGTTACCGGGAGGTCCCCGGGGGAGTACTTC | CSVTGRSPGEYF
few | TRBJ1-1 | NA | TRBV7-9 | TGTGCCAGCAGCTTAAAACCGGGGACTGAAGCTTTCTTT | CASSLKPGTEAFF
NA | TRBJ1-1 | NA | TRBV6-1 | TGTGCCAGCACCCGAGACTGGAACACTGAAGCTTTCTTT | CASTRDWNTEAFF
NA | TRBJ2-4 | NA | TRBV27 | TGTGCCAGCAGTTTATCCACAGTGTTGCAGGGCAAAAACATTCAGTACTTC | CASSLSTVLQGKNIQYF
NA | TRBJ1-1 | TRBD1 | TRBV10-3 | TGTGCCACAAGGGGGACAGGGGACAACACTGAAGCTTTCTTT | CATRGTGDNTEAFF
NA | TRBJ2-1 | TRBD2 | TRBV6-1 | TGTGCCAGCAGTTTTGGACTAGTCATGTTCTTC | CASSFGLVMFF
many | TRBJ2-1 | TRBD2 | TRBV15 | TGTGCCACCAGCAGACTACTTATGAGGACTAGCGGGAGACCCTATGAGCAGTTCTTC | CATSRLLMRTSGRPYEQFF
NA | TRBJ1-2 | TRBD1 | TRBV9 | TGTGCCAGCAGCTCAACCGGGACAGGGAGTGAGGGCTACACCTTC | CASSSTGTGSEGYTF
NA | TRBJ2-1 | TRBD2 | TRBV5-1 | TGCGCCAGCAGCTTAGGGACTGGGCTAGCGGGCAATGAGCAGTTCTTC | CASSLGTGLAGNEQFF
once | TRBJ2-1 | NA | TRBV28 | TGTGCCAGCAGTCTAGGGGTCATGGTGGTTAATGAGCAGTTCTTC | CASSLGVMVVNEQFF
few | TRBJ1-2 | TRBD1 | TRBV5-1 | TGCGCCAGCAGCCCTGGACAGGCAGTATATGGCTACACCTTC | CASSPGQAVYGYTF
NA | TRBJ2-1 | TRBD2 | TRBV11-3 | TGTGCCAGCAGCCTAACTAGCGGGACGGTCAATGAGCAGTTCTTC | CASSLTSGTVNEQFF
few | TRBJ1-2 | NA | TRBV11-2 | TGTGCCAGCAGCCCCCTCGCTGGAAGGCGAGCTAGTGGCTACACCTTC | CASSPLAGRRASGYTF
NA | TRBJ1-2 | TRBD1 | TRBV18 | TGTGCCAGCTCACCCGACAGGGGGCAGCTCTATGGCTACACCTTC | CASSPDRGQLYGYTF
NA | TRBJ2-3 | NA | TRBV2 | TGTGCCAGCAGTGAAAGCAGCCTCCGAGGGGATACGCAGTATTTT | CASSESSLRGDTQYF
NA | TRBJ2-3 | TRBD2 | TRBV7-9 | TGTGCCAGCATACTAGCGGGAGCAGATACGCAGTATTTT | CASILAGADTQYF
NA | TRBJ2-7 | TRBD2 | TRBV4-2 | TGTGCCAGCAGCCAACTTACCGGGACTAGCGGGAGTGTTTCTTACGAGCAGTACTTC | CASSQLTGTSGSVSYEQYF
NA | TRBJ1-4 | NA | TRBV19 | TGTGCCAGTAGTACCCAGGTGATTAATGAAAAACTGTTTTTT | CASSTQVINEKLFF
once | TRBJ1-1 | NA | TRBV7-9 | TGTGCCAGCAGCTTAATATCGGGGGGCGGCCGGAACACTGAAGCTTTCTTT | CASSLISGGGRNTEAFF
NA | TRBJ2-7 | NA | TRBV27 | TGTGCCAGCGCGACAGGTCGAAACGAGCAGTACTTC | CASATGRNEQYF